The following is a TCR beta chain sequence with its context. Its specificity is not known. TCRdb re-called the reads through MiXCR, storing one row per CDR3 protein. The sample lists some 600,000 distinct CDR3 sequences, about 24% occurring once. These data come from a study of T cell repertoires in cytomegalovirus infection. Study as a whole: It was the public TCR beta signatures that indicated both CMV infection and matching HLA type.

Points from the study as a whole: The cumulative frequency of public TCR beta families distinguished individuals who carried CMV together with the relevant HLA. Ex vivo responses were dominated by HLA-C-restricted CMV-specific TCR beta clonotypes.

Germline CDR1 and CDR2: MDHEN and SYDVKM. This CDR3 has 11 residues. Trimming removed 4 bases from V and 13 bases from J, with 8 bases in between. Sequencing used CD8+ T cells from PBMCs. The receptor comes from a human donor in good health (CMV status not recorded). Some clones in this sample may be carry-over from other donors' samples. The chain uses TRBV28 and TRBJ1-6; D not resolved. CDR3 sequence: CASSSAAPLHF. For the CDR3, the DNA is TGTGCCAGCAGTTCGGCAGCGCCCCTCCACTTT.